A selection of T cell receptor beta chains follows, all from one sample in a study of T cells in localized non-small cell lung cancer. This table comes from immunoSEQ multiplex PCR, and its TCRdb copy is limited to in-frame clones, with some not included. Altogether about 3,100 clones are present, 39% being singletons, with the ten largest covering almost 8.5%. The input for sequencing was normal lung tissue next to the tumor, taken before any cancer treatment. The receptors originated from a woman aged 40 to 75 with stage I lung adenocarcinoma. CDR3s include the opening cysteine and the closing phenylalanine or tryptophan. Each record gives: clone size, J gene, V gene, D gene, CDR3 DNA, CDR3 protein. The D gene is left open where the match is weak. Some rows have no size entry. The others give once, few or many, or a class for an expanded clone.

>few|TRBJ1-5|TRBV4-1|-
TGCGCCAGCAGCCAAGGAAAGAGTAATCAGCCCCAGCATTTT
CASSQGKSNQPQHF
>-|TRBJ2-1|TRBV29-1|TRBD2
TGCAGCGTTGGGCGGACTAGCGGGAGGTCTGAGCAGTTCTTC
CSVGRTSGRSEQFF
>-|TRBJ2-1|TRBV29-1|-
TGCAGCGTAGACTCTACCGCCCATGAGCAGTTCTTC
CSVDSTAHEQFF
>-|TRBJ1-1|TRBV5-1|-
TGCGCCAGCAGCTTGGCAGGGATGAACACTGAAGCTTTCTTT
CASSLAGMNTEAFF
>-|TRBJ1-2|TRBV19|-
TGTGCCAGTGCCGGACAGACCTATGGCTACACCTTC
CASAGQTYGYTF
>few|TRBJ2-1|TRBV5-1|TRBD2
TGCGCCAGCAGCTTTGAACTAGCGGGTTACAATGAGCAGTTCTTC
CASSFELAGYNEQFF
>few|TRBJ2-7|TRBV19|-
TGTGCCAGTAGTATAGGAATCGGCTACGAGCAGTACTTC
CASSIGIGYEQYF
>-|TRBJ2-1|TRBV16|TRBD2
TGTGCCAGCAGCCATGGACTAGCGGGAGTTCATGAACCTTACAATGAGCAGTTCTTC
CASSHGLAGVHEPYNEQFF
>-|TRBJ2-1|TRBV18|-
TGTGCCAGCTCACCATCACGGCAGGGGGGGCCTGGTGAGCAGTTCTTC
CASSPSRQGGPGEQFF
>large|TRBJ1-4|TRBV11-3|-
TGTGCCAGCAGCTTAGTTTTAGTACCTGCCTCAACTAATGAAAAACTGTTTTTT
CASSLVLVPASTNEKLFF
>medium-sized|TRBJ2-3|TRBV9|-
TGTGCCAGCAGCGTAGGAGTCGGCACAGATACGCAGTATTTT
CASSVGVGTDTQYF
>few|TRBJ2-5|TRBV18|TRBD1
TGTGCCAGCTCACCCCGTGGGACAGGGGACGAGACCCAGTACTTC
CASSPRGTGDETQYF
>-|TRBJ2-1|TRBV28|TRBD2
TGTGCCAGCAGTCTAGCGGGAGAGTGGAATGAGCAGTTCTTC
CASSLAGEWNEQFF
>-|TRBJ1-2|TRBV19|-
TGTGCCAGTAGTAACGGGCAGGGGCTCGCCTATGGCTACACCTTC
CASSNGQGLAYGYTF
>once|TRBJ1-5|TRBV19|-
TGTGCCAGTAGTAAAGGACAGTATAGCAATCAGCCCCAGCATTTT
CASSKGQYSNQPQHF
>-|TRBJ2-4|TRBV9|TRBD2
TGTGCCAGCAGTTCTAGCGGGAGTTCCAACATTCAGTACTTC
CASSSSGSSNIQYF
>few|TRBJ1-5|TRBV12-5|-
TGTGCCAGCGCGGGAAACAATCAGCCCCAGCATTTT
CASAGNNQPQHF
>-|TRBJ2-4|TRBV6-7|-
TGTGCCAGCAGTCCTCAGAGGGGCCGCCAAAACATTCAGTACTTC
CASSPQRGRQNIQYF
>-|TRBJ2-2|TRBV14|TRBD1
TGTGCCAGCAGCCTCCGCCCCCCCGGGACAGGGTCGACCGGGGAGCTGTTTTTT
CASSLRPPGTGSTGELFF
>-|TRBJ2-1|TRBV6-8|-
TGTGCCAGCACCCGACTTGGAGACAATGAGCAGTTCTTC
CASTRLGDNEQFF
>once|TRBJ2-1|TRBV29-1|-
TGCAGCGTGGGCCGGGACACCAGCAATGAGCAGTTCTTC
CSVGRDTSNEQFF
>-|TRBJ2-7|TRBV23-1|-
TGCGCCAGCAGTCAATCACAGGTTCGGCTCTCGTGGAGGTCCCACTACGAGCAGTACTTC
CASSQSQVRLSWRSHYEQYF
>-|TRBJ1-4|TRBV6-8|-
TGTGCCAGCAGTGAGGGACCTATTAATGAAAAACTGTTTTTT
CASSEGPINEKLFF
>-|TRBJ1-5|TRBV19|-
TGTGCCAGTAGTATTACCCCCCAGGGGACTTATCAGCCCCAGCATTTT
CASSITPQGTYQPQHF
>few|TRBJ2-3|TRBV7-5|-
TGTGCCAGCAGCCCTGACGTGAGCGGAACAGATACGCAGTATTTT
CASSPDVSGTDTQYF
>-|TRBJ2-1|TRBV18|TRBD2
TGTGCCAGCTCACCACTAGCGGGAGACAATGAGCAGTTCTTC
CASSPLAGDNEQFF
>-|TRBJ2-2|TRBV11-3|TRBD1
TGTGCCAGCAGCTTGGGACAGGGGTTCAACACCGGGGAGCTGTTTTTT
CASSLGQGFNTGELFF
>few|TRBJ1-4|TRBV11-3|-
TGTGCCAGCAGCCGGGGATTAACTAATGAAAAACTGTTTTTT
CASSRGLTNEKLFF
>few|TRBJ1-4|TRBV12-2|-
TGTGCAAGTCGTGGAATAGAGGCGGGAACGGTAGATGAAAAACTGTTTTTT
CASRGIEAGTVDEKLFF
>-|TRBJ2-6|TRBV6-8|-
TGTGCCAGCAGGAGCAGCAGCTCTGGGGCCAACGTCCTGACTTTC
CASRSSSSGANVLTF
>-|TRBJ2-5|TRBV25-1|TRBD2
TGTGCCAGCAGGGGCTCTAGCGGGAGTCTAGAGACCCAGTACTTC
CASRGSSGSLETQYF